The source of this T cell receptor (beta chain) is a study of T cells after yellow fever vaccination. Using its own MiXCR run on the 5' RACE reads, TCRdb lists one record per CDR3 protein. This table has about 310,000 distinct CDR3 sequences, around 4% appearing once. Trimming at V came to 4 bases and at J to 2 bases, leaving 21 bases not matched to a gene. The germline V gene has CDR1 SGHRS and CDR2 YFSETQ. The CDR3 contains 21 residues. This clonotype was obtained from a man younger than 35 who received the YFV17D yellow fever vaccine. The material sequenced was PBMCs, taken on the day of the yellow fever booster vaccination. V gene TRBV5-1 combines with J gene TRBJ2-5; 12 nucleotides match TRBD1. This CDR3 is CASSPHEPEGQGAKGQETQYF. The CDR3 DNA reads as TGCGCCAGCAGCCCACACGAACCGGAGGGACAGGGGGCGAAGGGACAAGAGACCCAGTACTTC.